This is a list of T cell receptor beta chains from one sample in a study of PD-1 blockade in classical Hodgkin lymphoma. Here immunoSEQ multiplex PCR was the method, and the copy in TCRdb shows in-frame clones only, minus some. The sample shows 30,000 or so clones, approximately 85% of them seen only once. The input for sequencing was peripheral blood mononuclear cells (PBMCs), taken at baseline. These receptors were taken from a human donor with classical Hodgkin lymphoma. The CDR3 runs from the conserved cysteine through the conserved F or W. D genes are given only for firm matches. Rows give clone size only sometimes, using once, few, many, or a class for an expanded clone.

j_gene: TRBJ1-1
v_gene: TRBV4-3
d_gene: NA
abundance: NA
CDR3nt: TGCGCCAGCAGCCAAGATTGGGCGCTGGCGGACGGCACTGAAGCTTTCTTT
CDR3aa: CASSQDWALADGTEAFF

j_gene: TRBJ2-1
v_gene: TRBV18
d_gene: TRBD1
abundance: NA
CDR3nt: TGTGCCAGCTCACCTGCACAGGGGACTGAGCAGTTCTTC
CDR3aa: CASSPAQGTEQFF

j_gene: TRBJ2-5
v_gene: TRBV10-3
d_gene: TRBD1
abundance: NA
CDR3nt: TGTGCCATCAGGTCGGACAGGGAAGGGTGGGAGACCCAGTACTTC
CDR3aa: CAIRSDREGWETQYF

j_gene: TRBJ2-2
v_gene: TRBV27
d_gene: NA
abundance: NA
CDR3nt: TGTGCCAGCAAGTCGGGGGCCGGGGAGCTGTTTTTT
CDR3aa: CASKSGAGELFF

j_gene: TRBJ2-2
v_gene: TRBV5-4
d_gene: NA
abundance: NA
CDR3nt: TGTGCCAGCAGCTTGGGAGGGGCCCTGAACACCGGGGAGCTGTTTTTT
CDR3aa: CASSLGGALNTGELFF

j_gene: TRBJ1-6
v_gene: TRBV6-5
d_gene: NA
abundance: NA
CDR3nt: TGTGCCAGCAGTTACGGGGGGTCCTATAATTCACCCCTCCACTTT
CDR3aa: CASSYGGSYNSPLHF

j_gene: TRBJ1-1
v_gene: TRBV5-5
d_gene: TRBD1
abundance: NA
CDR3nt: TGTGCCAGCAGCTTGTTCAGGGGGACTGAAGCTTTCTTT
CDR3aa: CASSLFRGTEAFF

j_gene: TRBJ2-1
v_gene: TRBV28
d_gene: TRBD1
abundance: NA
CDR3nt: TGTGCCAGCAGTTCTGGACAGGGCTACAATGAGCAGTTCTTC
CDR3aa: CASSSGQGYNEQFF

j_gene: TRBJ2-7
v_gene: TRBV7-2
d_gene: NA
abundance: once
CDR3nt: TGTGCCAGCAGCGGGGCCTACGAGCAGTACTTC
CDR3aa: CASSGAYEQYF

j_gene: TRBJ1-5
v_gene: TRBV2
d_gene: NA
abundance: NA
CDR3nt: TGTGCCAGCAGTGAAGACGGGCCCCGGTGGCCCCAGCATTTT
CDR3aa: CASSEDGPRWPQHF

j_gene: TRBJ1-1
v_gene: TRBV7-2
d_gene: NA
abundance: NA
CDR3nt: TGTGCCAGCAGCCCCCCGACGGCTATTGAAGCTTTCTTT
CDR3aa: CASSPPTAIEAFF

j_gene: TRBJ2-1
v_gene: TRBV5-1
d_gene: NA
abundance: NA
CDR3nt: TGCGCCAGCAGCTTGTTTGGACAGAACAATGAGCAGTTCTTC
CDR3aa: CASSLFGQNNEQFF

j_gene: TRBJ2-1
v_gene: TRBV12-5
d_gene: TRBD2
abundance: few
CDR3nt: TGTGCTAGTTACAGCGGGGCACTCTACAATGAGCAGTTCTTC
CDR3aa: CASYSGALYNEQFF

j_gene: TRBJ1-1
v_gene: TRBV2
d_gene: NA
abundance: NA
CDR3nt: TGTGCCAGCCTAACCCCGGGACCTAACGGGGCTTTCTTT
CDR3aa: CASLTPGPNGAFF

j_gene: TRBJ2-7
v_gene: TRBV6-5
d_gene: NA
abundance: NA
CDR3nt: TGTGCCAGCGGATCAGGTTACTACTACGAGCAGTACTTC
CDR3aa: CASGSGYYYEQYF

j_gene: TRBJ1-1
v_gene: TRBV28
d_gene: NA
abundance: once
CDR3nt: TGTGCCAGCAGCCCACTAAGGGGGGGAATCACTGAAGCTTTCTTT
CDR3aa: CASSPLRGGITEAFF

j_gene: TRBJ2-5
v_gene: TRBV9
d_gene: NA
abundance: NA
CDR3nt: TGTGCCAGCAGCGTAGATGTGGGTGGTCGGGAGACCCAGTACTTC
CDR3aa: CASSVDVGGRETQYF

j_gene: TRBJ2-3
v_gene: TRBV6-1
d_gene: NA
abundance: NA
CDR3nt: TGTGCTATGGCGGAGAGCACAGATACGCAGTATTTT
CDR3aa: CAMAESTDTQYF

j_gene: TRBJ1-5
v_gene: TRBV28
d_gene: NA
abundance: once
CDR3nt: TGTGCCAGCAGTTTAAATCGCAATCCCCAGCATTTT
CDR3aa: CASSLNRNPQHF

j_gene: TRBJ2-1
v_gene: TRBV4-2
d_gene: TRBD1
abundance: NA
CDR3nt: TGTGCCAGCAGCCTTCCCGGGACAGGGGAAGATGAGCAGTTCTTC
CDR3aa: CASSLPGTGEDEQFF

j_gene: TRBJ1-1
v_gene: TRBV19
d_gene: NA
abundance: NA
CDR3nt: TGTGCCAGTAGGGGGGGGCCTAACACTGAAGCTTTCTTT
CDR3aa: CASRGGPNTEAFF

j_gene: TRBJ2-1
v_gene: TRBV19
d_gene: TRBD1
abundance: NA
CDR3nt: TGTGCCAGTACGAGGACAGGGTATCGGAATGAGCAGTTCTTC
CDR3aa: CASTRTGYRNEQFF

j_gene: TRBJ2-7
v_gene: TRBV7-2
d_gene: TRBD2
abundance: NA
CDR3nt: TGTGCCAGCAGCCGTTCGCTAGCGGGGGGCTACGAGCAGTACTTC
CDR3aa: CASSRSLAGGYEQYF

j_gene: TRBJ2-3
v_gene: TRBV11-2
d_gene: TRBD2
abundance: NA
CDR3nt: TGTGCCAGCAGCACCCGGTTGAGCGGGGGGGCCGAAGATACGCAGTATTTT
CDR3aa: CASSTRLSGGAEDTQYF

j_gene: TRBJ1-6
v_gene: TRBV7-9
d_gene: NA
abundance: NA
CDR3nt: TGTGCCAGCACTCAAGAGGATCCAGGGATTAATTCACCCCTCCACTTT
CDR3aa: CASTQEDPGINSPLHF

j_gene: TRBJ1-6
v_gene: TRBV19
d_gene: NA
abundance: few
CDR3nt: TGTGCCAGTAAGCCTTGGGAGACCTATAATTCACCCCTCCACTTT
CDR3aa: CASKPWETYNSPLHF

j_gene: TRBJ1-1
v_gene: TRBV19
d_gene: NA
abundance: NA
CDR3nt: TGTGCCAGTAGCAACCAAGACAGCATGAACACTGAAGCTTTCTTT
CDR3aa: CASSNQDSMNTEAFF

j_gene: TRBJ2-3
v_gene: TRBV4-3
d_gene: NA
abundance: NA
CDR3nt: TGCGCCAGCAGCCAAGAGCGGGGAACTAGCACAGATACGCAGTATTTT
CDR3aa: CASSQERGTSTDTQYF

j_gene: TRBJ2-1
v_gene: TRBV6-5
d_gene: NA
abundance: NA
CDR3nt: TGTGCCAGCAGTTACTCGAACCAGCCCGGTCAGAATGAGCAGTTCTTC
CDR3aa: CASSYSNQPGQNEQFF

j_gene: TRBJ1-2
v_gene: TRBV7-9
d_gene: TRBD1
abundance: NA
CDR3nt: TGTGCCAGCAGCTTAGGAAGCACAGGGGTGGGCTATGGCTACACCTTC
CDR3aa: CASSLGSTGVGYGYTF

j_gene: TRBJ2-5
v_gene: TRBV5-1
d_gene: TRBD1
abundance: NA
CDR3nt: TGCGCCAGCAGATGGGCGGGGACAGGGGAAGAGACCCAGTACTTC
CDR3aa: CASRWAGTGEETQYF

j_gene: TRBJ2-5
v_gene: TRBV7-3
d_gene: TRBD2
abundance: NA
CDR3nt: TGTGCCAGCAGCAGACTAGCGGGGGGGTTAGAGACCCAGTACTTC
CDR3aa: CASSRLAGGLETQYF

j_gene: TRBJ1-1
v_gene: TRBV28
d_gene: TRBD1
abundance: NA
CDR3nt: TGTGCCAGCAGTTTACCCAGGGGGCGTAGGGCTTTCTTT
CDR3aa: CASSLPRGRRAFF

j_gene: TRBJ2-5
v_gene: TRBV5-4
d_gene: NA
abundance: NA
CDR3nt: TGTGCCAGCAGCTTTTACGGGGGCGAGACCCAGTACTTC
CDR3aa: CASSFYGGETQYF

j_gene: TRBJ1-1
v_gene: TRBV10-3
d_gene: NA
abundance: NA
CDR3nt: TGTGCCATCACCAGGGTTGCGGGGTACACTGAAGCTTTCTTT
CDR3aa: CAITRVAGYTEAFF

j_gene: TRBJ1-1
v_gene: TRBV19
d_gene: NA
abundance: NA
CDR3nt: TGTGCCAGTAGTATAACATGGGACACTGAAGCTTTCTTT
CDR3aa: CASSITWDTEAFF

j_gene: TRBJ2-1
v_gene: TRBV5-4
d_gene: NA
abundance: NA
CDR3nt: TGTGCCAGCAGCTTACAAGGGACCGATGAGCAGTTCTTC
CDR3aa: CASSLQGTDEQFF

j_gene: TRBJ1-3
v_gene: TRBV18
d_gene: NA
abundance: once
CDR3nt: TGTGCCAGCTCACCACGGGAGGGGTCTGAAGGAAACACCATATATTTT
CDR3aa: CASSPREGSEGNTIYF

j_gene: TRBJ1-1
v_gene: TRBV5-1
d_gene: NA
abundance: NA
CDR3nt: TGCGCCAGCACCCCGACAGCCTCGAACACTGAAGCTTTCTTT
CDR3aa: CASTPTASNTEAFF

j_gene: TRBJ1-5
v_gene: TRBV6-6
d_gene: TRBD1
abundance: NA
CDR3nt: TGTGCCAGCAGGGGGACAGGGAATCAGCCCCAGCATTTT
CDR3aa: CASRGTGNQPQHF

j_gene: TRBJ2-4
v_gene: TRBV6-6
d_gene: NA
abundance: NA
CDR3nt: TGTGCCAGCACTTCCGCCGGTGGGTACATTCAGTACTTC
CDR3aa: CASTSAGGYIQYF

j_gene: TRBJ2-7
v_gene: TRBV21-1
d_gene: NA
abundance: NA
CDR3nt: TGTGCCAGCAGCAAAGGTAGTAGCGGTTCCTACGAGCAGTACTTC
CDR3aa: CASSKGSSGSYEQYF

j_gene: TRBJ2-7
v_gene: TRBV19
d_gene: NA
abundance: NA
CDR3nt: TGTGCCAGTAGTATAGCGACCGGCTACGAGCAGTACTTC
CDR3aa: CASSIATGYEQYF

j_gene: TRBJ2-5
v_gene: TRBV7-2
d_gene: NA
abundance: once
CDR3nt: TGTGCCAGCAGAAGCACGGGGAACCAAGAGACCCAGTACTTC
CDR3aa: CASRSTGNQETQYF

j_gene: TRBJ2-3
v_gene: TRBV5-1
d_gene: NA
abundance: NA
CDR3nt: TGCGCCAGCAGCTTGAATCCTAGCGGCACAGATACGCAGTATTTT
CDR3aa: CASSLNPSGTDTQYF

j_gene: TRBJ1-5
v_gene: TRBV4-1
d_gene: NA
abundance: NA
CDR3nt: TGCGCCAGCAGCCAAGATGGGGCAGCTAATCAGCCCCAGCATTTT
CDR3aa: CASSQDGAANQPQHF

j_gene: TRBJ2-1
v_gene: TRBV7-2
d_gene: TRBD2
abundance: NA
CDR3nt: TGTGCCAGCAGCTTAGGGACTAGCGGCTACAATGAGCAGTTCTTC
CDR3aa: CASSLGTSGYNEQFF